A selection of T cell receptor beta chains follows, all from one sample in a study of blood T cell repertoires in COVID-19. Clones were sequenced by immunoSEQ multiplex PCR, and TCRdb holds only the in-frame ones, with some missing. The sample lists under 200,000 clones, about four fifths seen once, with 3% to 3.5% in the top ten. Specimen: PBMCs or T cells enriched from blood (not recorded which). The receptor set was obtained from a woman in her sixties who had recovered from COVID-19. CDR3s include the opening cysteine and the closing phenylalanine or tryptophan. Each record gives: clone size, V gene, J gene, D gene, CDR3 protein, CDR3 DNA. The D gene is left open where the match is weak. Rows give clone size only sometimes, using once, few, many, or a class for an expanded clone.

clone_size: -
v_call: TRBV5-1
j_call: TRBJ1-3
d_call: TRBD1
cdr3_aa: CASSSQGAVGNTIYF
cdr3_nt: TGCGCCAGCAGCTCCCAGGGGGCTGTAGGAAACACCATATATTTT

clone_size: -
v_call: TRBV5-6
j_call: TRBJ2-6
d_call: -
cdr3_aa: CASSPSRSSGANVLTF
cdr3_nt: TGTGCCAGCAGCCCCTCACGGTCCTCTGGGGCCAACGTCCTGACTTTC

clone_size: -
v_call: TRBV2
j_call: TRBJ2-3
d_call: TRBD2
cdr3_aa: CASLPQRGGADTQYF
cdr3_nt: TGTGCCAGCCTTCCTCAGCGGGGGGGCGCAGATACGCAGTATTTT

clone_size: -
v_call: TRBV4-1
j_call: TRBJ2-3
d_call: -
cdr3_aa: CASSPTPGKRTDTQYF
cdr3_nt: TGCGCCAGCAGCCCGACGCCAGGAAAGCGCACAGATACGCAGTATTTT

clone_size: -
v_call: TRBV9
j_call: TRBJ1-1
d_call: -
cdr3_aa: CASSVVGHKTPEAFF
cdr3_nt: TGTGCCAGCAGCGTAGTGGGGCACAAGACCCCTGAAGCTTTCTTT

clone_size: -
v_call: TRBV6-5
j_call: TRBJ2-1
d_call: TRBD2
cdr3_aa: CASSITSVSYNEQFF
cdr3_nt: TGTGCCAGCAGTATTACTAGCGTCTCCTACAATGAGCAGTTCTTC

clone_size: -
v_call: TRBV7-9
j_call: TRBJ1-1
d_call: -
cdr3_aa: CASSLRQPGVTEAFF
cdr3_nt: TGTGCCAGCAGCTTGAGGCAGCCAGGGGTCACTGAAGCTTTCTTT

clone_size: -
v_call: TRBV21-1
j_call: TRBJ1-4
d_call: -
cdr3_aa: CASSKSGEGQVNEKLFF
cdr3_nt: TGTGCCAGCAGCAAATCCGGGGAAGGACAGGTGAATGAAAAACTGTTTTTT

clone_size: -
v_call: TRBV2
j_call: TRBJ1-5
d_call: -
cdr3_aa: CASSPTGVDNQPQHF
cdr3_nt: TGTGCCAGCAGTCCCACCGGTGTAGACAATCAGCCCCAGCATTTT

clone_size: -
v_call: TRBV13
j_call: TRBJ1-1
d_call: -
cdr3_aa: CASSLRQDYTEAFF
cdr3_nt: TGTGCCAGCAGCCTCCGACAGGACTACACTGAAGCTTTCTTT

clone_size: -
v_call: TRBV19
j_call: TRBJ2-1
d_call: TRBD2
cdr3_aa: CASTPRDSGGSGEQFF
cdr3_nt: TGTGCCAGTACCCCAAGGGATAGCGGGGGTTCTGGTGAGCAGTTCTTC

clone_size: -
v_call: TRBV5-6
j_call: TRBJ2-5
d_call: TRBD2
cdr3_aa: CASSYDSGGRRETQYF
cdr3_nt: TGTGCCAGCAGCTATGATAGCGGGGGGCGGAGAGAGACCCAGTACTTC

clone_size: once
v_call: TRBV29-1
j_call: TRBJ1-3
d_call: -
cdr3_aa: CSVDSLASGNTIYF
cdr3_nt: TGCAGCGTTGATAGTCTCGCCTCTGGAAACACCATATATTTT

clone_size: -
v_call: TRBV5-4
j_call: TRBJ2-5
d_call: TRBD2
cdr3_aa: CASRIGGGQETQYF
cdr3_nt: TGTGCCAGCAGGATCGGCGGGGGGCAAGAGACCCAGTACTTC

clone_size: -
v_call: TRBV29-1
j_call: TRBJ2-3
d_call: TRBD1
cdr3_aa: CSVSGDRDRATDTQYF
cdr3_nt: TGCAGCGTTTCTGGGGACCGCGACAGGGCCACAGATACGCAGTATTTT

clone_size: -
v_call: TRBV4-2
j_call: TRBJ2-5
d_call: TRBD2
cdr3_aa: CASSQVERGAQETQYF
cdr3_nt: TGTGCCAGCAGCCAAGTCGAGCGGGGGGCCCAAGAGACCCAGTACTTC

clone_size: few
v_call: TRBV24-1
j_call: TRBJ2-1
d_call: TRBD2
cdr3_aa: CATSDLPGTSGGANEQFF
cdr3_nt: TGTGCCACCAGTGATTTGCCCGGGACTAGCGGGGGGGCCAATGAGCAGTTCTTC

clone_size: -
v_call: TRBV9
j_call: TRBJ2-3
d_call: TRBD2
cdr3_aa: CASSVGGGGYTDTQYF
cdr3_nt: TGTGCCAGCAGCGTAGGTGGCGGGGGGTACACAGATACGCAGTATTTT

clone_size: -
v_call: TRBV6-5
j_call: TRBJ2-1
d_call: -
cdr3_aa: CASRPPGAAYNEQFF
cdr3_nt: TGTGCCAGCAGACCCCCCGGAGCGGCCTACAATGAGCAGTTCTTC

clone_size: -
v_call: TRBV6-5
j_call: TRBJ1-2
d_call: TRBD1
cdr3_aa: CATTETTGAYGYTF
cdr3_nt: TGTGCCACCACCGAGACCACAGGGGCCTATGGCTACACCTTC

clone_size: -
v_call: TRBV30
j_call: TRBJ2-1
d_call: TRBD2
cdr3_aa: CAWSVGLGSGEQFF
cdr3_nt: TGTGCCTGGAGTGTGGGACTAGGCTCTGGGGAGCAGTTCTTC

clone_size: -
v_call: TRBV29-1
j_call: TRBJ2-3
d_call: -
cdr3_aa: CSVGRGSLTDTQYF
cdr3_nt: TGCAGCGTTGGCCGCGGGTCCCTCACAGATACGCAGTATTTT

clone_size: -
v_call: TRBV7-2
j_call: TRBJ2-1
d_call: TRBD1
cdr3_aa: CASSVRDRGCGHNEQFF
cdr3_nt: TGTGCCAGCAGCGTCCGGGACAGGGGGTGCGGCCACAATGAGCAGTTCTTC

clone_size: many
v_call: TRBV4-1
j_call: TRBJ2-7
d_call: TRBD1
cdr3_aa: CASSQEYTGVVEQYF
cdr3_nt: TGCGCCAGCAGCCAAGAGTATACAGGGGTGGTCGAGCAGTACTTC

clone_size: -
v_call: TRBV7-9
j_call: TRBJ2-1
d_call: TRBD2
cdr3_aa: CASSLGTSGVQQFF
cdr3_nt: TGTGCCAGCAGCTTAGGGACTAGCGGGGTGCAGCAGTTCTTC

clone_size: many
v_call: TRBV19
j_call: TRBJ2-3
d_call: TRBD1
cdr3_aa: CASSPGGADTQYF
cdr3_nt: TGTGCCAGTAGTCCAGGGGGCGCGGATACGCAGTATTTT

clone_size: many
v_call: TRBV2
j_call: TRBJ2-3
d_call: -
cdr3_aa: CASSEMANQGAGTDTQYF
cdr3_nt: TGTGCCAGCAGTGAAATGGCCAATCAAGGGGCGGGCACAGATACGCAGTATTTT

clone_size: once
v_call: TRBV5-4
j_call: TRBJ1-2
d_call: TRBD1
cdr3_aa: CASRDRASGYTF
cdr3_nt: TGTGCCAGCAGGGACAGGGCCTCTGGCTACACCTTC

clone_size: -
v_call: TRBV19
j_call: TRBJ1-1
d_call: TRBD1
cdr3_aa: CASSIRDRGQSDTEAFF
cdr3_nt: TGTGCCAGTAGTATTCGGGACAGGGGGCAAAGTGACACTGAAGCTTTCTTT

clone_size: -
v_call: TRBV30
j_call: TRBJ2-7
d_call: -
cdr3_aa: CAWSVTGGVTYEQYF
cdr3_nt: TGTGCCTGGAGTGTTACGGGGGGCGTGACCTACGAGCAGTACTTC